The 30 T cell receptor beta chains given below trace back to one sample, sequenced in a study of high-grade serous ovarian cancer treatment subgroups. Sequenced by immunoSEQ multiplex PCR; TCRdb stores in-frame clones only, minus some. Counted here are around 6,100 clones, about 69% occurring once; the ten biggest clones make up roughly 15%. Tumor samples were obtained before definitive surgery or chemotherapy. Material: tumor tissue. These TCRs come from a human donor with high-grade serous ovarian cancer.

Note on this clone: Other DNA sequences in the sample encode the same CDR3. The V gene is TRBV6-5, the J gene TRBJ1-1; D not certain. This CDR3 contains 12 residues. Germline V lookup: CDR1 MNHEY, CDR2 SVGAGI. The V end lost 0 bases, the J end lost 8 bases, and 7 bases lay between the germline ends. The CDR3 here is CASSYSTGEAFF. For the CDR3, the DNA is TGTGCCAGCAGTTACTCGACGGGCGAAGCTTTCTTT.

The chain couples TRBV19 to TRBJ2-7; maybe TRBD2 (5 bases). CDR1 and CDR2 from the germline V gene are LNHDA and SQIVND (reference sequence). This CDR3 is 15 amino acids long. V lost 4 bases and J 7 bases, leaving 20 bases between the germline ends. The CDR3 reads CASSTLEGAVWEQYF. The DNA for the CDR3 is TGTGCCAGTAGTACCCTAGAGGGAGCGGTCTGGGAGCAGTACTTC. The full variable domain, rest sourced from reference TRBV19 and TRBJ2-7, is DGGITQSPKYLFRKEGQNVTLSCEQNLNHDAMYWYRQDPGQGLRLIYYSQIVNDFQKGDIAEGYSVSREKKESFPLTVTSAQKNPTAFYLCASSTLEGAVWEQYFGPGTRLTVT.

Of note for this clone: The junction shows a germline mismatch at one end, possibly a read error. This rearrangement joins TRBV4-2 to TRBJ1-2; the D gene is possibly TRBD1 (5 bases). CDR1 is LGHNA, CDR2 YNFKEQ, per germline. The CDR3 extends over 13 amino acids. The CDR3 protein is CASSLGGQERVYF. The CDR3 DNA sequence: TGTGCCAGCAGCTTGGGAGGACAAGAGCGGGTGTACTTC.

This clone was seen once. The chain recombines TRBV6-9 with TRBJ1-5; D perhaps matches TRBD1 (5 bases). The ends were cut back, 6 bases at V and 9 bases at J, with 15 bases in the middle. The CDR3 contains 13 residues. Germline CDR1 is MNHGY and CDR2 is SVAAGI. The CDR3 spells CASSLRDGVPQHF. The CDR3 DNA sequence: TGTGCCAGCAGCCTCAGGGACGGGGTGCCCCAGCATTTT.

The V and J genes are TRBV28 and TRBJ1-4; 8 bases map to TRBD1. Germline CDR1 and CDR2: MDHEN and SYDVKM. CDR3 size: 17 residues. V lost 5 bases and J lost 8; bases outside the gene matches: 16. The CDR3 DNA follows: TGTGCCAGCAGTCTGTCCCTATCAGGGGGCGCCCCGGAAAAACTGTTTTTT. Encoded protein: CASSLSLSGGAPEKLFF.

The chain uses TRBV6-5 and TRBJ1-2, with 7 bases lining up with TRBD1. The CDR3 covers 14 residues. From germline, CDR1 is MNHEY and CDR2 SVGAGI. V trimming: 5 bases; J trimming: 6 bases; junction bases outside the gene matches: 9. CDR3 in DNA: TGTGCCAGCAGTCGTATTATTCAGGGGGATGGCTACACCTTC. Residues: CASSRIIQGDGYTF.

The genes are TRBV5-8 and TRBJ1-5; D remains unclear. The CDR3 is 12 amino acids. Germline loops: CDR1 SGHTS, CDR2 YDEGEE. V dropped 2 bases and J dropped 5 bases, with 5 bases sitting between them. The CDR3 protein is CASSLKDQPQHF. CDR3 sequence (DNA): TGTGCCAGCAGCTTAAAAGATCAGCCCCAGCATTTT.

This chain connects TRBV28 to TRBJ1-2; no definite D call. The V end was cut by 8 bases, the J end by 4 bases, with 8 bases between. This CDR3 has 11 amino acids. Germline V gives CDR1 MDHEN, CDR2 SYDVKM. In DNA, the CDR3 is TGTGCCAGCGGACGGTCCTATGGCTACACCTTC. Translating gives CASGRSYGYTF.

The V and J genes are TRBV9 and TRBJ1-6, with 8 nucleotides matching TRBD1. Germline V gene lookup returns CDR1 SGDLS and CDR2 YYNGEE. Trimming removed 2 bases from V and 7 bases from J; junction bases left unmatched: 5. The CDR3 loop spans 15 amino acids. The CDR3 nucleotides are TGTGCCAGCAGCGTCCTAACAGGGGGGAATTCACCCCTCCACTTT. Encoded protein: CASSVLTGGNSPLHF.

V gene TRBV9 combines with J gene TRBJ1-1; D is ambiguous. The germline CDR1 and CDR2 sequences are SGDLS and YYNGEE. V dropped 3 bases and J dropped 8 bases, with 11 bases sitting between them. The CDR3 runs 12 residues. The DNA of the CDR3 is TGTGCCAGCAGCGGAGAGGTAAGGGAAGCTTTCTTT. Translated, it gives CASSGEVREAFF.

The gene calls are TRBV6-5 and TRBJ1-1, with no clear D. The germline V and J ends were trimmed by 0 bases and 6 bases, with 11 bases remaining between them. The CDR3 consists of 14 residues. Germline lookup yields CDR1 MNHEY and CDR2 SVGAGI. The CDR3 region is CASSYSITAPEAFF. In DNA, the CDR3 is TGTGCCAGCAGTTACTCGATTACAGCCCCTGAAGCTTTCTTT.

This clone has only a few counts. The same CDR3 can be traced to other DNA sequences in this sample. As DNA, the CDR3 is TGTGCCAGCTCAGAACAGGGGAGTGGCTATGGCTACACCTTC. Its translation is CASSEQGSGYGYTF. V gene TRBV18 combines with J gene TRBJ1-2; 7 bases match TRBD1. Unmatched junction bases numbered 7, after V lost 5 bases and J lost 4 bases. This CDR3 has 14 residues. CDR1 is KGHSH, CDR2 LQKENI, per germline.

The chain recombines TRBV7-2 with TRBJ1-2; the match to TRBD1 covers 7 bases. With 7 bases clipped from V and 10 bases from J, the junction kept 12 bases outside the gene matches. Germline CDR1 is SGHTA and CDR2 is FQGNSA. The CDR3 has 13 amino acids. The CDR3 reads CASTFSSGQDYTF. The CDR3 DNA reads TGTGCCAGCACCTTCTCTAGTGGACAGGACTACACCTTC.

This chain connects TRBV4-2 to TRBJ2-5; TRBD2 matches at 12 bases. The ends lost 3 bases at V and 2 bases at J; junction bases unmatched: 4. Germline V gene data show CDR1 as LGHNA and CDR2 as YNFKEQ. The CDR3 has 16 residues. For the CDR3, the DNA is TGTGCCAGCAGCCATCAGACTAGCGGGGGACAAGAGACCCAGTACTTC. Its translation: CASSHQTSGGQETQYF.

The gene calls are TRBV27 and TRBJ2-3; the D is unclear. This CDR3 has 14 residues. CDR1 and CDR2 from the germline V gene are MNHEY and SMNVEV (reference sequence). Trimming cost V 3 bases and J 4 bases, with 11 bases left between them. CDR3 in amino acids: CASSFGGTPDTQYF. The CDR3 DNA follows: TGTGCCAGCAGTTTCGGCGGTACCCCAGATACGCAGTATTTT.

The V and J genes are TRBV11-2 and TRBJ1-1; D gene ambiguous. The V gene's germline CDR1 is SGHAT and CDR2 FQNNGV. There are 15 residues in the CDR3. The V end was cut by 5 bases, the J end by 1 base, with 14 bases between. CDR3 sequence reads: CASSPEQFSNTEAFF. CDR3 nucleotide sequence: TGTGCCAGCAGCCCCGAACAGTTTTCGAACACTGAAGCTTTCTTT.

This chain uses TRBV6-1 with TRBJ1-1; no reliable D call. The CDR3 contains 11 residues. V was clipped by 6 bases and J by 4 bases, with 6 bases between them. CDR1 is MNHNS, CDR2 SASEGT, per germline. The CDR3 coding sequence is TGTGCCAGCAGAACGATCACTGAAGCTTTCTTT. This codes for CASRTITEAFF.

This clone has only one observation. This chain uses TRBV18 with TRBJ2-1, with a possible D match to TRBD2 (5 bases). The CDR3 runs 14 residues. Trimming pared 1 base from V and 8 bases from J, leaving 12 bases between. Germline CDR1 and CDR2: KGHSH and LQKENI. The CDR3 is CASSPRSEEDEQFF. The CDR3, as DNA: TGTGCCAGCTCACCACGGTCAGAGGAGGATGAGCAGTTCTTC.

V and J are TRBV29-1 and TRBJ2-5, with 9 bases aligning to TRBD2. Germline V gene sequence: CDR1 SQVTM, CDR2 ANQGSEA. The CDR3 covers 15 residues. V shed 1 base, J shed 1 base, and the junction held 4 bases outside the gene matches. The CDR3 region is CSVEGSSGVQETQYF. CDR3 DNA sequence: TGCAGCGTTGAAGGGTCTAGCGGGGTCCAAGAGACCCAGTACTTC.

The chain couples TRBV6-1 to TRBJ2-7; 9 nucleotides line up with TRBD1. Germline V lookup: CDR1 MNHNS, CDR2 SASEGT. The CDR3 covers 13 residues. The trim removed 5 bases at V and 4 bases at J, leaving 3 bases unmatched. CDR3 bases: TGTGCCAGCAGTCGGGACAGGGTGTACGAGCAGTACTTC. Protein: CASSRDRVYEQYF.

The chain combines TRBV28 with TRBJ1-1, with D maybe TRBD1 (6 bases). This CDR3 has 15 residues. V lost 5 bases and J lost 3, with 16 bases in between. Germline loops: CDR1 MDHEN, CDR2 SYDVKM. The CDR3 here is CASSPRQDGDTEAFF. CDR3 DNA sequence: TGTGCCAGCAGTCCTCGACAGGATGGGGACACTGAAGCTTTCTTT.

This clone was observed a single time. V usage is TRBV10-3 and J usage is TRBJ2-7, with D perhaps TRBD2 (5 bases). Germline CDR1 is ENHRY and CDR2 is SYGVKD. The CDR3 is 15 residues long. Deletions cut 0 bases from V and 2 bases from J, with 11 bases between. The CDR3 DNA is TGTGCCATCAGTGAGTCATTTGGACTTACCTACGAGCAGTACTTC. It codes for CAISESFGLTYEQYF.

V and J are TRBV7-2 and TRBJ1-1; D unclear. Between the trimmed V and J ends, which lost 4 bases and 1 base, there was a span of 10 bases. Germline CDR1 and CDR2: SGHTA and FQGNSA. The CDR3 length is 14 residues. The CDR3 loop is CASSSTMGNTEAFF. The CDR3 region has the DNA TGTGCCAGCAGCTCTACCATGGGGAACACTGAAGCTTTCTTT. Full variable domain (remainder filled in from reference TRBV7-2 and TRBJ1-1): GAGVSQSPSNKVTEKGKDVELRCDPISGHTALYWYRQSLGQGLEFLIYFQGNSAPDKSGLPSDRFSAERTGGSVSTLTIQRTQQEDSAVYLCASSSTMGNTEAFFGQGTRLTVV.

This chain joins TRBV18 and TRBJ2-1; TRBD2 matches 7 bases. CDR1 is KGHSH, CDR2 LQKENI, per germline. The CDR3 covers 16 residues. The V segment lost 2 bases and the J segment 2 bases; nucleotides outside the gene matches: 6. CDR3 sequence (DNA): TGTGCCAGCTCACCATCTAGCGGTGGAGCCTACAATGAGCAGTTCTTC. This encodes CASSPSSGGAYNEQFF.

The J gene is TRBJ2-1, the V gene TRBV2, with 8 nucleotides matching TRBD2. The ends lost 8 bases at V and 8 bases at J; junction bases unmatched: 14. The CDR3 has 15 residues. In germline, CDR1 is SNHLY, CDR2 FYNNEI. CDR3 in DNA: TGTGCCAGCGGGCAGCGGGGGCCTCTAAGCGATGAGCAGTTCTTC. It translates to CASGQRGPLSDEQFF. Full variable domain (remainder filled in from reference TRBV2 and TRBJ2-1): EPEVTQTPSHQVTQMGQEVILRCVPISNHLYFYWYRQILGQKVEFLVSFYNNEISEKSEIFDDQFSVERPDGSNFTLKIRSTKLEDSAMYFCASGQRGPLSDEQFFGPGTRLTVL.

J is TRBJ1-4 and V is TRBV30; tentatively, D is TRBD1 (5 bases). The CDR3 has 13 residues. Trimming left V 1 base short and J 6 bases short, with 9 bases between. CDR1 is GTSNPN and CDR2 is SVGIG in the germline V gene (reference sequence). In DNA, the CDR3 is TGTGCCTGGAGTGGGGGGAGCTATGAAAAACTGTTTTTT. Protein: CAWSGGSYEKLFF.

The rearrangement links TRBV7-2 to TRBJ1-1; D gene uncertain. Germline V CDR1 and CDR2: SGHTA, FQGNSA. V lost 5 bases, J lost 5 bases, and 12 bases lay in between. The CDR3 spans 13 residues. The CDR3 here is CASSLNLGTEAFF. In DNA form, the CDR3 reads TGTGCCAGCAGCCTCAACCTAGGGACTGAAGCTTTCTTT.

The chain employs TRBV5-6 and TRBJ1-3; D ambiguous. The CDR3 is 16 amino acids. CDR1 is SGHDT, CDR2 YYEEEE, per germline. Trimming pared 5 bases from V and 2 bases from J, leaving 17 bases between. CDR3 nucleotides: TGTGCCAGCAGACTGCATGGATATGAGGCTGGAAACACCATATATTTT. Its translation: CASRLHGYEAGNTIYF.

This rearrangement joins TRBV11-2 to TRBJ2-3; D may be TRBD2 (6 bases). The V gene's germline CDR1 is SGHAT and CDR2 FQNNGV. V gave up 4 bases and J gave up 7 bases, with 15 bases separating them. The CDR3 spans 14 residues. CDR3: CASSSAGTRYTQYF. CDR3 sequence (DNA): TGTGCCAGCAGCTCAGCCGGGACTCGATATACGCAGTATTTT.

The rearrangement joins TRBV6-5 to TRBJ1-1; 10 positions agree with TRBD1. Trimming cost V 10 bases and J 1 base; bases outside gene matches: 9. The V gene's germline CDR1 is MNHEY and CDR2 SVGAGI. There are 15 residues in the CDR3. The CDR3 region has the DNA TGTGCCACTTCCCAGGACAGGGGGAGGAACACTGAAGCTTTCTTT. Translation: CATSQDRGRNTEAFF.